The 32 T cell receptor beta chains below all came from one sample that was sequenced in a study of blood T cells in healthy people across ages. A second PCR of about 7 to 11 cycles used a sample-barcoded 5' primer and a J-beta primer mix. TCRdb analysed the 5' RACE reads with MiXCR anew, one entry per CDR3 protein. The data contain under 850,000 distinct CDR3 sequences, roughly 35% of them singletons. Sequences were obtained from blood. The source of these receptors is a young man in good health.

Comments on this clonotype: This may arise from a read error, as a much more abundant clone is one base away. In DNA, the CDR3 is TGTGCCAGAAGCTTAAGAGGGGGCAACACTATTTACAATGAGCAGTTCTTC. Translation: CARSLRGGNTIYNEQFF. The rearrangement joins TRBV7-9 to TRBJ2-1; 7 nucleotides align to TRBD1. The CDR3 runs 17 residues. Germline CDR1 reads SEHNR; CDR2 reads FQNEAQ (reference sequence).

This clonotype was observed a few times. The chain joins TRBV3-1 to TRBJ2-5, with TRBD1 as a possible D gene (6 bases). This CDR3 comprises 18 residues. Germline CDR1 reads LGHDT; CDR2 reads YNNKEL (reference sequence). The V gene lost 4 bases and the J gene lost 3 bases, with 24 bases spanning the gap. CDR3 residues: CASSRRRGLRQGKETQYF. For the CDR3, the DNA is TGTGCCAGCAGCCGACGTCGAGGGTTACGGCAGGGGAAAGAGACCCAGTACTTC.

This sequence joins TRBV4-1 and TRBJ1-5; D not certain. This CDR3 contains 17 residues. Germline CDR1 is MGHRA and CDR2 is YSYEKL. Trimming removed 4 bases at V and 0 bases at J, with 16 bases between. CDR3 in amino acids: CASSPLWQVYSNQPQHF. The CDR3 nucleotides read TGCGCCAGCAGCCCCCTCTGGCAGGTATATAGCAATCAGCCCCAGCATTTT.

The rearrangement joins TRBV12-3 or TRBV12-4 to TRBJ2-7; 9 nucleotides align to TRBD2. The J call is in doubt because the DNA end fits TRBJ2-5 better. The CDR3 spans 14 residues. In nucleotides, the CDR3 is TGTGCCAGCAGCGTAGGGACTAGCATAGAGACCCAGTACTTC. Residues: CASSVGTSIETQYF.

J is TRBJ1-1 and V is TRBV12-3 or TRBV12-4; a weak D match, TRBD1 (5 bases). This CDR3 region has 14 residues. V lost 6 bases and J lost 1, with 12 bases in between. CDR3 nucleotides: TGTGCCAGCAGACCCCGGAGGGGGAACACTGAAGCTTTCTTT. Protein product: CASRPRRGNTEAFF.

The sample holds a few counts of this clonotype. A single base separates this from a much larger clone, so it may be a read error. V and J are TRBV7-7 and TRBJ2-5; TRBD1 agrees at 7 bases. The CDR3 totals 15 residues. The germline V gene has CDR1 SSHAT and CDR2 FNYEAQ (reference sequence). In DNA form, the CDR3 reads TGTGCTAGCAGCAGCGCGAGGGACAGTAACAATGAGCAGTACTTC. Its translation: CASSSARDSNNEQYF. Supplemented by reference TRBV7-7 and TRBJ2-5, the full variable domain reads GAGVSQSPRYKVTKRGQDVTLRCDPISSHATLYWYQQALGQGPEFLTYFNYEAQPDKSGLPSDRFSAERPEGSISTLTIQRTEQRDSAMYRCASSSARDSNNEQYFGPGTRLLVL.

This clonotype has just a few counts. CDR3 amino acids: CASSLAGGEADTQYF. The CDR3 DNA reads as TGCGCCAGCAGCTTGGCAGGGGGTGAAGCAGATACGCAGTATTTT. This chain uses TRBV5-1 with TRBJ2-3; 7 bases map to TRBD1. V was pared by 0 bases and J by 4 bases, with 5 bases of the junction left unmatched. This CDR3 comprises 15 residues. The germline V gene encodes CDR1 SGHRS and CDR2 YFSETQ.

A remark on this clonotype: This could be a read error, since a much larger clone is one nucleotide away. V is TRBV29-1 and J is TRBJ2-7, with D possibly matching TRBD1 (5 bases). CDR1 is SQVTM and CDR2 is ANQGSEA in the germline V gene. The CDR3 runs 15 residues. V shed 6 bases and J shed 7 bases, with 25 bases lying between them. The CDR3 DNA reads TGCAGCGTAATCCGGAGAGACAGCTCCTACAATGAGCAGTACTTC. Translated: CSVIRRDSSYNEQYF.

For this clonotype: A much more abundant neighbour one base away suggests this may be a read error. The chain carries TRBV7-8 and TRBJ2-5, with 9 nucleotides matching TRBD2. V shed 0 bases and J 4 bases; nucleotides not matched to a gene: 15. CDR1 and CDR2 (germline): SGHVS, FQNEAQ. CDR3 size: 19 residues. For the CDR3, the DNA is TGTGCCAGCAGCTTAGCCGTCTGGCTAGCGGGGATTCTCCCAGAGACCCAGTACTTC. This translates into CASSLAVWLAGILPETQYF.

The chain carries TRBV2 and TRBJ2-5, with TRBD1 as a possible D gene (5 bases). Germline loops: CDR1 SNHLY, CDR2 FYNNEI. The CDR3 has 13 amino acids. V lost 3 bases to trimming and J lost 11 bases, with 16 bases between them. The CDR3 loop is CASSDRQDNEQYF. The CDR3 DNA sequence: TGTGCCAGCAGTGATCGGCAGGACAATGAGCAGTACTTC.

The gene calls are TRBV6-5 and TRBJ2-1; 7 nucleotides align to TRBD1. Germline V gene data show CDR1 as MNHEY and CDR2 as SVGAGI. This CDR3 comprises 14 residues. V gave up 4 bases and J gave up 6 bases; unmatched junction bases: 6. The CDR3 protein is CASSSDRPVNEQFF. The DNA for the CDR3 is TGTGCCAGCAGTTCGGACAGGCCTGTCAATGAGCAGTTCTTC.

J is TRBJ1-3 and V is TRBV20-1; TRBD1 is a possible D gene (6 bases). V dropped 6 bases and J dropped 2 bases, with 11 bases sitting between them. Germline V gene data show CDR1 as DFQATT and CDR2 as SNEGSKA (reference sequence). CDR3 length: 13 amino acids. The CDR3 region has the DNA TGCAGTGCCGCGGGGGCGCCTGGAAACACCATATATTTT. It is translated as CSAAGAPGNTIYF.

This clonotype was seen a handful of times. The V gene is TRBV20-1, the J gene TRBJ1-5; the D gene is possibly TRBD1 (6 bases). V was pared by 3 bases and J by 1 base, with 13 bases between. CDR1 and CDR2 from the germline V gene are DFQATT and SNEGSKA (reference sequence). CDR3 length: 15 amino acids. Here the CDR3 reads CSASSAGVSNQPQHF. The CDR3 coding sequence is TGCAGTGCTAGTTCGGCAGGGGTGAGCAATCAGCCCCAGCATTTT.

The rearrangement uses TRBV20-1 and TRBJ1-3, with D maybe TRBD1 (5 bases). Germline loops: CDR1 DFQATT, CDR2 SNEGSKA (reference sequence). V gave up 6 bases and J gave up 0 bases, with 12 bases separating them. The CDR3 loop spans 14 amino acids. In DNA form, the CDR3 reads TGCAGTGCCGTAACAGGCAGCTCTGGAAACACCATATATTTT. It specifies CSAVTGSSGNTIYF.

The chain employs TRBV10-3 and TRBJ1-2; D might be TRBD1 (5 bases). Germline CDR1 is ENHRY and CDR2 is SYGVKD. The CDR3 sequence is 15 residues long. Between the trimmed V and J ends, which lost 7 bases and 4 bases, there was a span of 19 bases. CDR3 DNA: TGTGCCATCATCGGGGCGTTGGGGGGATCCTATGGCTACACCTTC. It encodes CAIIGALGGSYGYTF.

This clonotype came up a few times. J is TRBJ1-2 and V is TRBV28; D gene uncertain. The CDR3 totals 14 residues. Trimming cost V 5 bases and J 2 bases, with 12 bases left between them. Germline V gene data show CDR1 as MDHEN and CDR2 as SYDVKM. In DNA, the CDR3 is TGTGCCAGCAGTATCCAATCATACAACTATGGCTACACCTTC. Amino acid sequence: CASSIQSYNYGYTF.

This clonotype has more than one count but fewer than ten. The CDR3 is CASSLLTSGGASDTQYF. The CDR3, as DNA: TGCGCCAGCAGCCTACTCACTAGCGGGGGGGCTTCAGATACGCAGTATTTT. The chain is built from TRBV4-3 and TRBJ2-3; 13 nucleotides align to TRBD2. V lost 4 bases, J lost 4 bases, and 8 bases stayed unmatched. The CDR3 is 17 amino acids. Germline loops: CDR1 LGHNA, CDR2 YSLEER.

The rearrangement uses TRBV10-3 and TRBJ2-3; a possible D gene is TRBD2 (6 bases). Trimming stripped 0 bases from V and 3 bases from J, with 13 bases between. CDR1 and CDR2 (germline): ENHRY, SYGVKD. The CDR3 extends over 16 amino acids. The DNA of the CDR3 is TGTGCCATCAGTGAGTCGCGGGTAGCGGTTACAGATACGCAGTATTTT. This gives the protein CAISESRVAVTDTQYF.

In its sample, this clonotype was seen a few times. This may be a read error: a much more frequent sequence differs by one nucleotide. The chain couples TRBV29-1 to TRBJ2-7, with D perhaps assigned TRBD1 or TRBD2 (5 bases each). This CDR3 is 12 amino acids long. Germline V gene lookup returns CDR1 SQVTM and CDR2 ANQGSEA. The CDR3 bases are TGCAACGTTGAAAGTGGGGGAAACGAGCAGTACTTC. Translation gives CNVESGGNEQYF.

This clonotype occurred many times. The chain uses TRBV20-1 and TRBJ2-5; 8 bases map to TRBD2. This CDR3 has 12 residues. Germline values: CDR1 DFQATT, CDR2 SNEGSKA (reference sequence). After removal of 7 bases from V and 6 bases from J, the junction contained 7 bases not matched to a gene. CDR3 DNA sequence: TGCAGTGTTAATAGCGGGGAAAAGACCCAGTACTTC. Protein: CSVNSGEKTQYF.

As concerns this clonotype: This clone may be a read error of a much larger clone one base away. The chain employs TRBV12-3 or TRBV12-4 and TRBJ2-3; 7 nucleotides match TRBD1. Trimming cost V 5 bases and J 4 bases; bases outside gene matches: 3. This CDR3 region has 13 residues. The CDR3 loop is CASSGDSADTQYF. Written as DNA, the CDR3 is TGTGCCAGCAGTGGGGACAGCGCAGATACGCAGTATTTT.

The chain joins TRBV20-1 to TRBJ2-5, with D possibly matching TRBD1 (6 bases). Germline V gene sequence: CDR1 DFQATT, CDR2 SNEGSKA (reference sequence). V lost 3 bases and J 11 bases, leaving 19 bases between the germline ends. CDR3 length equals 13 residues. CDR3 DNA sequence: TGCAGTGCTAGCCCCAGGGGCTGGGGTGAGCAGTACTTC. This sequence encodes CSASPRGWGEQYF.

This clonotype showed up just a few times. A much larger clone lies one base from this, so it may be a read error. This sequence joins TRBV5-1 and TRBJ2-7; no firm D call. The CDR3 is 13 amino acids. Per germline, CDR1 SGHRS and CDR2 YFSETQ. V was trimmed by 4 bases and J by 3 bases, leaving 11 bases between them. The CDR3 nucleotides read TGCGCCAGCAGCGCCGACAACCACTACGAGCAGTACTTC. Protein: CASSADNHYEQYF.

This clonotype showed up just a few times. The CDR3 region has the DNA TGTGCCAGCCCCCTTCCGGGGCCCCAGGAAAAACTGTTTTTT. Translated: CASPLPGPQEKLFF. The genes are TRBV7-9 and TRBJ1-4, with D tentatively TRBD1 (5 bases). There are 14 residues in the CDR3. The V and J ends lost 8 bases and 8 bases respectively, with 18 bases between them. CDR1 is SEHNR and CDR2 is FQNEAQ in the germline V gene (reference sequence).

This chain joins TRBV4-1 and TRBJ2-7; D is unresolved. The end of the DNA aligns better with TRBJ2-5, so the J call may be wrong. Germline CDR1 is MGHRA and CDR2 is YSYEKL. The CDR3 sequence is 15 residues long. As DNA, the CDR3 is TGCGCCAGCAGCCAAGATCACACAGCAAGGAAGACCCAGTACTTC. Translation: CASSQDHTARKTQYF.

The chain couples TRBV27 to TRBJ1-1; 8 positions match TRBD1. CDR1 and CDR2 (germline): MNHEY, SMNVEV (reference sequence). J gave up 5 bases and V 2 bases, and 7 bases lay outside the gene matches. CDR3 length equals 15 residues. The CDR3 nucleotides read TGTGCCAGCAGTTTAACCCAGGGGGCCGGGACTGAAGCTTTCTTT. Its translation: CASSLTQGAGTEAFF.

V gene TRBV2 combines with J gene TRBJ2-1; 7 nucleotides match TRBD2. Losses at the gene ends were 8 bases for V and 6 bases for J; bases not matched to a gene: 10. Germline CDR1 and CDR2: SNHLY and FYNNEI. The CDR3 spans 14 residues. CDR3 sequence reads: CASDGLAVPNEQFF. The CDR3 bases are TGTGCCAGCGACGGCCTAGCGGTCCCCAATGAGCAGTTCTTC. Drawing the rest from reference TRBV2 and TRBJ2-1, the complete variable domain is EPEVTQTPSHQVTQMGQEVILRCVPISNHLYFYWYRQILGQKVEFLVSFYNNEISEKSEIFDDQFSVERPDGSNFTLKIRSTKLEDSAMYFCASDGLAVPNEQFFGPGTRLTVL.

The chain couples TRBV6-2 or TRBV6-3 to TRBJ2-7, with 7 bases aligning to TRBD1. Germline V gives CDR1 MNHEY, CDR2 SVGEGT. The V segment lost 6 bases and the J segment 2 bases; nucleotides outside the gene matches: 7. There are 14 residues in the CDR3. The CDR3 coding sequence is TGTGCCAGCAGGCTGAGAGGACAGGCCTACGAGCAGTACTTC. It encodes CASRLRGQAYEQYF.

This clonotype was observed a handful of times. CDR3 coding DNA: TGTGCCAGCAGTCACCCCCGGGACAGGGGCGGCGGCTACACCTTC. This codes for CASSHPRDRGGGYTF. V is TRBV28 and J is TRBJ1-2; 10 nucleotides agree with TRBD1. The CDR3 covers 15 residues. Trimming cost V 5 bases and J 8 bases; bases outside gene matches: 11. Per germline, CDR1 MDHEN and CDR2 SYDVKM.

This chain joins TRBV7-3 and TRBJ1-1, with D maybe TRBD1 (6 bases). The CDR3 consists of 13 residues. V gave up 1 base and J gave up 8 bases, with 11 bases separating them. CDR1 is SGHTA and CDR2 is FQGTGA in the germline V gene. CDR3 in amino acids: CASSLNLGQEAFF. CDR3 sequence (DNA): TGTGCCAGCAGCTTAAATCTTGGACAGGAAGCTTTCTTT. Looking up the rest from reference TRBV7-3 and TRBJ1-1 gives the full variable domain: GAGVSQTPSNKVTEKGKYVELRCDPISGHTALYWYRQSLGQGPEFLIYFQGTGAADDSGLPNDRFFAVRPEGSVSTLKIQRTERGDSAVYLCASSLNLGQEAFFGQGTRLTVV.

The gene calls are TRBV12-3 or TRBV12-4 and TRBJ2-5; no clear D. This CDR3 is 14 amino acids long. The ends were cut back, 6 bases at V and 11 bases at J, with 22 bases in the middle. The CDR3 sequence is CASSLDSGRMGQYF. The CDR3 nucleotides are TGTGCCAGCAGCCTAGACTCGGGTCGAATGGGACAGTACTTC.

In its sample, this clonotype was seen a few times. The rearrangement links TRBV11-2 to TRBJ2-3, with a tentative D call TRBD1 (5 bases). V lost 0 bases, J lost 2 bases, and 18 bases lay in between. Germline V gene sequence: CDR1 SGHAT, CDR2 FQNNGV. The CDR3 totals 18 residues. CDR3 loop: CASSLDGQGSWNTDTQYF. The DNA of the CDR3 is TGTGCCAGCAGCTTAGACGGCCAGGGATCGTGGAACACAGATACGCAGTATTTT. Variable domain in full (rest from reference TRBV11-2 and TRBJ2-3): EAGVAQSPRYKIIEKRQSVAFWCNPISGHATLYWYQQILGQGPKLLIQFQNNGVVDDSQLPKDRFSAERLKGVDSTLKIQPAKLEDSAVYLCASSLDGQGSWNTDTQYFGPGTRLTVL.